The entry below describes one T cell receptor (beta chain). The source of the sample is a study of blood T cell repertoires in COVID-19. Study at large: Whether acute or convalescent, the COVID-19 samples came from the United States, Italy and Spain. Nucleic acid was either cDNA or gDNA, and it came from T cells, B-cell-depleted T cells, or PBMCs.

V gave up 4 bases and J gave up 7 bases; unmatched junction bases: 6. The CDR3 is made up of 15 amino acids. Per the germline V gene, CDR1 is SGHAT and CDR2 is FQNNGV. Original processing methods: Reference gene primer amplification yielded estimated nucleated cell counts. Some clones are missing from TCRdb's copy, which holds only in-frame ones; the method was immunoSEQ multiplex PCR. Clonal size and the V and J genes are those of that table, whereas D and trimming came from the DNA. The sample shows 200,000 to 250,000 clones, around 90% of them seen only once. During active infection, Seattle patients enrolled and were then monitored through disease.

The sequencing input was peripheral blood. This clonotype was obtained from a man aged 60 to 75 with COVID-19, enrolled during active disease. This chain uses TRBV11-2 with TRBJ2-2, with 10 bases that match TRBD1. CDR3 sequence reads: CASSSRQGAVGELFF. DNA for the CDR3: TGTGCCAGCAGCTCTAGACAGGGGGCCGTCGGGGAGCTGTTTTTT.